One and the same sample provided the 11 T cell receptor beta chains below, sequenced in a study of human T cells and chemical hapten exposure. This sample's time point: pre-sensitization, week 0. Regarding treatment: therapeutic diphenylcyclopropenone sensitization with weekly scalp DPC. Via MiXCR, TCRdb re-called the RACE reads, giving one row per CDR3 protein. This sample has fewer than 350,000 distinct CDR3 sequences, with about 7.7% found just once. The sequencing used whole blood, collected in connection with sensitization to the hapten diphenylcyclopropenone (DPC). All receptors come from a man between 18 and 35 years old with alopecia areata. Some clones in this sample may be carry-over from other donors' samples.

There are many counts of this clonotype. V gene TRBV6-5 combines with J gene TRBJ1-1; D might be TRBD1 (6 bases). This CDR3 region has 15 residues. Trimming cost V 7 bases and J 5 bases, with 20 bases left between them. Germline CDR1 and CDR2: MNHEY and SVGAGI. CDR3 region: CASTSGTTRATEAFF. DNA of the CDR3: TGTGCCAGCACCTCCGGGACAACTAGGGCGACTGAAGCTTTCTTT.

This clonotype was picked up many times. The rearrangement uses TRBV3-1 and TRBJ1-4, with 7 bases identical to TRBD1. Germline CDR1 LGHDT, CDR2 YNNKEL (reference sequence). CDR3 length: 15 amino acids. The V and J ends lost 0 bases and 8 bases, in that order; junction bases with no gene match: 6. CDR3: CASSQDQGVGEKLFF. The CDR3, as DNA: TGTGCCAGCAGCCAAGACCAGGGGGTGGGGGAAAAACTGTTTTTT.

This clonotype was observed at least ten times. The V gene is TRBV5-6, the J gene TRBJ1-2, with no clear D. The CDR3 runs 12 residues. V dropped 1 base and J dropped 1 base, with 2 bases sitting between them. From germline, CDR1 is SGHDT and CDR2 YYEEEE. CDR3 in amino acids: CASSLFNYGYTF. The CDR3 bases are TGTGCCAGCAGCTTGTTTAACTATGGCTACACCTTC.

This clonotype was counted a few times. This chain links TRBV28 with TRBJ2-5, with D possibly TRBD2 on 5 matching bases. Between the trimmed V and J ends, which lost 2 bases and 2 bases, there was a span of 9 bases. Germline V gene data show CDR1 as MDHEN and CDR2 as SYDVKM. This CDR3 region has 14 residues. CDR3 coding DNA: TGTGCCAGCAGTTTAAGAGGGAGACAAGAGACCCAGTACTTC. Translation gives CASSLRGRQETQYF.

The V gene is TRBV3-1, the J gene TRBJ1-3; D gene unclear. Per germline, CDR1 LGHDT and CDR2 YNNKEL (reference sequence). V was shortened by 4 bases and J by 4 bases, with 11 bases between the two germline ends. The length of the CDR3 is 14 residues. The CDR3 is CASSLLGPGNTIYF. The CDR3 nucleotides read TGTGCCAGCAGCCTGCTTGGCCCAGGAAACACCATATATTTT.

This clonotype has more than one count but fewer than ten. This chain's CDR3 is CASSRTTDTQYF. The DNA of the CDR3 is TGTGCCAGCAGTCGGACCACTGATACGCAGTATTTT. This rearrangement joins TRBV2 to TRBJ2-3; no clear D. Trimming pared 5 bases from V and 6 bases from J, leaving 9 bases between. In germline, CDR1 is SNHLY, CDR2 FYNNEI. CDR3 length: 12 residues. The entire variable domain, with the rest obtained from reference TRBV2 and TRBJ2-3, is as follows: EPEVTQTPSHQVTQMGQEVILRCVPISNHLYFYWYRQILGQKVEFLVSFYNNEISEKSEIFDDQFSVERPDGSNFTLKIRSTKLEDSAMYFCASSRTTDTQYFGPGTRLTVL.

This clonotype was counted only a few times. The chain's CDR3 is CASSPLRGPSGANVLTF. For the CDR3, the DNA is TGTGCCAGCAGCCCGCTCCGGGGCCCTTCTGGGGCCAACGTCCTGACTTTC. This rearrangement joins TRBV7-9 to TRBJ2-6; either TRBD1 or TRBD2 may supply D (5 bases each). This CDR3 spans 17 amino acids. The V end lost 5 bases, the J end lost 1 base, and 15 bases lay between the germline ends. CDR1 and CDR2 from the germline V gene are SEHNR and FQNEAQ (reference sequence).

This clonotype was counted a few times. The V and J genes are TRBV24-1 and TRBJ2-3; the match to TRBD1 covers 8 bases. Trimming cost V 4 bases and J 3 bases; bases outside gene matches: 8. This CDR3 comprises 16 residues. The germline V gene has CDR1 KGHDR and CDR2 SFDVKD. DNA of the CDR3: TGTGCCACCAGTGAGCCCCGGACAGGGTGGACAGATACGCAGTATTTT. Residues: CATSEPRTGWTDTQYF.

V and J are TRBV7-9 and TRBJ2-3; TRBD2 might be the D (6 bases). Germline lookup yields CDR1 SEHNR and CDR2 FQNEAQ (reference sequence). CDR3 size: 16 residues. The ends were cut back, 6 bases at V and 2 bases at J, with 18 bases in the middle. Here the CDR3 reads CASSWPRGALTDTQYF. CDR3 in DNA: TGTGCCAGCAGTTGGCCCCGCGGGGCCCTCACAGATACGCAGTATTTT.

This clonotype was seen at least ten times. The V call is TRBV7-9, the J call TRBJ2-4; 8 bases align to TRBD1. The trim removed 2 bases at V and 4 bases at J, leaving 7 bases unmatched. Germline CDR1 is SEHNR and CDR2 is FQNEAQ (reference sequence). The CDR3 has 16 residues. The CDR3 here is CASSLSRDRLKNIQYF. The CDR3 DNA reads as TGTGCCAGCAGCTTATCTCGGGACAGGTTGAAAAACATTCAGTACTTC. Together with reference TRBV7-9 and TRBJ2-4, the CDR3 gives the full variable domain: DTGVSQNPRHKITKRGQNVTFRCDPISEHNRLYWYRQTLGQGPEFLTYFQNEAQLEKSRLLSDRFSAERPKGSFSTLEIQRTEQGDSAMYLCASSLSRDRLKNIQYFGAGTRLSVL.

In its sample, this clonotype was seen a few times. The chain carries TRBV5-1 and TRBJ1-2, with D tentatively TRBD1 (6 bases). The V end lost 0 bases, the J end lost 4 bases, and 16 bases lay between the germline ends. Germline assignment: CDR1 SGHRS and CDR2 YFSETQ. This CDR3 comprises 16 residues. The CDR3 DNA reads TGCGCCAGCAGCTTGGAGGCCAGGGGCGTCACCTATGGCTACACCTTC. Amino acid sequence: CASSLEARGVTYGYTF.